A selection of T cell receptor beta chains follows, all from one sample in a study of blood T cell repertoires in COVID-19. Clones were sequenced by immunoSEQ multiplex PCR, and TCRdb holds only the in-frame ones, with some missing. The sample shows about 75,000 clones, roughly 78% of them seen only once. The sequenced sample consisted of peripheral blood. Every receptor here comes from a woman of 80 years or more with active or convalescent COVID-19. Both conserved end residues are part of each CDR3. D genes are given only for firm matches. Some rows have no size entry. The others give once, few or many, or a class for an expanded clone.

abundance	d_gene	v_gene	j_gene	CDR3nt	CDR3aa
-	-	TRBV19	TRBJ1-2	TGTGCCAGTAGCCCAACGGCCTTGGGGGGTTATGGCTACACCTTC	CASSPTALGGYGYTF
-	TRBD1	TRBV2	TRBJ1-2	TGTGCCAGCAGTGGGAAACAGGGGAACTATGGCTACACCTTC	CASSGKQGNYGYTF
-	TRBD2	TRBV3-1/TRBV3-2	TRBJ2-5	TGTGCCAGCAGTTTAAGGTTCCGAGGACTAGCGGGTGACCCCCAAGAGACCCAGTACTTC	CASSLRFRGLAGDPQETQYF
-	TRBD1	TRBV7-8	TRBJ1-3	TGTGCCAGCAGCAGACAGGACAGGGAGGCTGGAAACACCATATATTTT	CASSRQDREAGNTIYF
few	-	TRBV3-1/TRBV3-2	TRBJ1-6	TGTGCCAGCAGCCCCTCCTTGCAGGGCTCCTATAATTCACCCCTCCACTTT	CASSPSLQGSYNSPLHF
-	TRBD2	TRBV4-3	TRBJ2-7	TGCGCCAGCAGCCAAGAGTGGCCTAGCGGGTCATTAGAGCAGTACTTC	CASSQEWPSGSLEQYF
-	-	TRBV3-1/TRBV3-2	TRBJ2-2	TGTGCCAGCAGCCACAACCCCGGGACCGGGGAGCTGTTTTTT	CASSHNPGTGELFF
few	-	TRBV6-2/TRBV6-3	TRBJ1-2	TGTGCCAGCAGTTCGAGGGAGAACTATGGCTACACCTTC	CASSSRENYGYTF
-	TRBD2	TRBV7-2	TRBJ2-1	TGTGCCAGCAGCTTAGTGGCTAGCGGGGGGGGGTCATTCCTCTTC	CASSLVASGGGSFLF
-	-	TRBV19	TRBJ1-1	TGTGCCACACAGGGAAGGGGGACTGAAGCTTTCTTT	CATQGRGTEAFF
few	TRBD1	TRBV18	TRBJ1-2	TGTGCCAGCTCACCAAAGGACAGGGGCTATGGCTACACCTTC	CASSPKDRGYGYTF
once	-	TRBV5-1	TRBJ1-1	TGCGCCAGCAGAGCGGTCGTCTCTAGCACTGAAGCTTTCTTT	CASRAVVSSTEAFF
few	-	TRBV11-2	TRBJ1-6	TGTGCCAGCAGCTCCCTGCCTGGGGGCGGGTCACCCCTCCACTTT	CASSSLPGGGSPLHF
-	-	TRBV4-3	TRBJ2-7	TGCGCCAGCAGCCACAACAGGGCAGGCGAGCAGTACTTC	CASSHNRAGEQYF
-	-	TRBV4-2	TRBJ1-2	TGTGCCAGCAGCACCAGAGCAGGGGCAGGCGGGGGCTATGGCTACACCTTC	CASSTRAGAGGGYGYTF